Described below is a single TCR beta chain sequence and its context. Methods used by the authors: Using reference gene primer amplification, nucleated cell counts were estimated. Data came from immunoSEQ multiplex PCR; TCRdb stores just in-frame clones and leaves some out. V, J and clone size reflect that table, while D and trimming were determined from the DNA. The sample holds about 210,000 clones, 80% seen once. The CDR3 has 17 amino acids. CDR1 and CDR2 from the germline V gene are MNHEY and SVGEGT. V gave up 6 bases and J gave up 5 bases; unmatched junction bases: 15. The data derive from a study of blood T cell repertoires in COVID-19. Study details: Acute and convalescent COVID-19 specimens originated in the United States, Italy and Spain. PBMCs, B-cell-depleted T cells, or T cells provided the cDNA or gDNA that made up the material.

V usage is TRBV6-2 or TRBV6-3 and J usage is TRBJ1-1; 10 positions match TRBD1. Sequencing input: peripheral blood. The source of this sequence is a human donor in a cohort sampled during active COVID-19. CDR3 region: CASSPTPGTGEVTEAFF. CDR3 nucleotide sequence: TGTGCCAGCAGCCCTACCCCCGGGACAGGGGAAGTGACTGAAGCTTTCTTT.